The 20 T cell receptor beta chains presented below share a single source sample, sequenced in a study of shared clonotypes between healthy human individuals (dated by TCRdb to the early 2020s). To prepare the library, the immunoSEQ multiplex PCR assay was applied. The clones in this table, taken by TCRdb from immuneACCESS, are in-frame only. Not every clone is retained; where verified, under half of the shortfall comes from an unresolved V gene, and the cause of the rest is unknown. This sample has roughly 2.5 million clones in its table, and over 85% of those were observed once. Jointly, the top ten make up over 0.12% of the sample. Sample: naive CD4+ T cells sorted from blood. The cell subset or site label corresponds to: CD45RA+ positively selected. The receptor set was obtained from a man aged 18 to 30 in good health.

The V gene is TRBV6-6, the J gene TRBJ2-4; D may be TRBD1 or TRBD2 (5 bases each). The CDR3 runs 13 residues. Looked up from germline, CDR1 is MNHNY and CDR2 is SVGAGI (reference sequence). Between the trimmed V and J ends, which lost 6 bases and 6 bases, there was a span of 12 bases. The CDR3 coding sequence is TGTGCCAGCAGGGGACCGTCAGTAAACATTCAGTACTTC. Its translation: CASRGPSVNIQYF.

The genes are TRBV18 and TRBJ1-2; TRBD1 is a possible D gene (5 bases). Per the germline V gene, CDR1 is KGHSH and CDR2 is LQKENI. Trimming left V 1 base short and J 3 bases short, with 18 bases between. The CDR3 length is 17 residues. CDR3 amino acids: CASSPQSVVGRDYGYTF. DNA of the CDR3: TGTGCCAGCTCACCACAATCGGTGGTAGGCAGGGACTATGGCTACACCTTC. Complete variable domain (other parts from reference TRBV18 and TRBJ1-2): NAGVMQNPRHLVRRRGQEARLRCSPMKGHSHVYWYRQLPEEGLKFMVYLQKENIIDESGMPKERFSAEFPKEGPSILRIQQVVRGDSAAYFCASSPQSVVGRDYGYTFGSGTRLTVV.

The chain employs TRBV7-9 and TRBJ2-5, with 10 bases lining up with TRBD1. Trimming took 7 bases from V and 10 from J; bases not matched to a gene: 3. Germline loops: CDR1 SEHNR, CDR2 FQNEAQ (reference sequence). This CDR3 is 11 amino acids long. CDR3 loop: CASIGQGDQYF. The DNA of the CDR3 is TGTGCCAGCATCGGACAGGGGGACCAGTACTTC.

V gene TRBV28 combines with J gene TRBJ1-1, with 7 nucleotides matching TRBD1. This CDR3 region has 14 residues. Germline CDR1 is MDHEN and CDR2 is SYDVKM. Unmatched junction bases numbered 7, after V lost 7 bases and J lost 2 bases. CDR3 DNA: TGTGCCAGCAATTCGGGACAGCCAAACACTGAAGCTTTCTTT. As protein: CASNSGQPNTEAFF.

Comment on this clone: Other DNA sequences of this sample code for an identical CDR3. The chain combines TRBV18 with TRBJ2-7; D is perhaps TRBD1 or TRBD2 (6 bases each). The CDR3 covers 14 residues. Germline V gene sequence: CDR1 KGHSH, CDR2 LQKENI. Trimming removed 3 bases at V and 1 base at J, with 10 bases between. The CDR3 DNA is TGTGCCAGCTCACCCCCGGGGGCATCCTACGAGCAGTACTTC. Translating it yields CASSPPGASYEQYF.

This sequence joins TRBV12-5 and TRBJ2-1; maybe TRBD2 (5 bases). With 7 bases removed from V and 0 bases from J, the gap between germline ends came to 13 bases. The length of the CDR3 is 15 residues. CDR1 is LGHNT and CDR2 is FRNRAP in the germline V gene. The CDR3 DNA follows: TGTGCTAGTGCTCTCGGGGAAAGCTCCTACAATGAGCAGTTCTTC. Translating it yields CASALGESSYNEQFF. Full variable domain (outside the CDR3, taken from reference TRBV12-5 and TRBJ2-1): DARVTQTPRHKVTEMGQEVTMRCQPILGHNTVFWYRQTMMQGLELLAYFRNRAPLDDSGMPKDRFSAEMPDATLATLKIQPSEPRDSAVYFCASALGESSYNEQFFGPGTRLTVL.

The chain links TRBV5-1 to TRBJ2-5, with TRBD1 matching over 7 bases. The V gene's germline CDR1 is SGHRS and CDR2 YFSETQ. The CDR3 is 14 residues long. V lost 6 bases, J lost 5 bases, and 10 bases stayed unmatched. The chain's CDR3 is CASTTWGTVETQYF. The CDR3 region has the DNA TGCGCCAGCACCACTTGGGGGACAGTGGAGACCCAGTACTTC.

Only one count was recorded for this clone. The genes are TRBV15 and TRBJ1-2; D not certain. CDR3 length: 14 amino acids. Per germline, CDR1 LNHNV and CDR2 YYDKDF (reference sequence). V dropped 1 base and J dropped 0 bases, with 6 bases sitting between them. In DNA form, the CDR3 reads TGTGCCACCAGCAGAGTGGAACCTAACTATGGCTACACCTTC. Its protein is CATSRVEPNYGYTF.

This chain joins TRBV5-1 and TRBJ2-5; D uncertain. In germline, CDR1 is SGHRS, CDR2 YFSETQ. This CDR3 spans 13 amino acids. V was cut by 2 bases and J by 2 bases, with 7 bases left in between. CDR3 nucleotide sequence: TGCGCCAGCAGCTTACCAAGACAAGAGACCCAGTACTTC. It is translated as CASSLPRQETQYF.

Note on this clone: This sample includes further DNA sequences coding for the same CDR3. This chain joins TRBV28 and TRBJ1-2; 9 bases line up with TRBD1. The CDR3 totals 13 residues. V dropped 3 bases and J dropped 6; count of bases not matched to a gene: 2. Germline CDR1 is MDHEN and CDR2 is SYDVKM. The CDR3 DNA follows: TGTGCCAGCAGTTTTCGGACAGGGGATGGCTACACCTTC. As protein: CASSFRTGDGYTF.

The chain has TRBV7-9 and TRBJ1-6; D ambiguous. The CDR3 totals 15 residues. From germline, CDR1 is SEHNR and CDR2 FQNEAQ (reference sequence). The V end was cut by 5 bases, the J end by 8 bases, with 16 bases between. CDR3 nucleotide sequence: TGTGCCAGCAGCGCTTTACCCGGGATTGATTCACCCCTCCACTTT. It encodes CASSALPGIDSPLHF.

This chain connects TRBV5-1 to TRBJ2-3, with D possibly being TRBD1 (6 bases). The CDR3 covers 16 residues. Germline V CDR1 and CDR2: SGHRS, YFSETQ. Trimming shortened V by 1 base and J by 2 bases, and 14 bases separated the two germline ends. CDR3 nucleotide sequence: TGCGCCAGCAGCTTGAGGCAGGGGATCCTCACAGATACGCAGTATTTT. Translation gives CASSLRQGILTDTQYF.

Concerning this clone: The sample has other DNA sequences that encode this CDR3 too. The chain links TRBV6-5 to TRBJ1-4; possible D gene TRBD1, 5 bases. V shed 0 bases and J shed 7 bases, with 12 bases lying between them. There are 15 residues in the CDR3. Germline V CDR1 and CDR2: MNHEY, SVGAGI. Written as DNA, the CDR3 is TGTGCCAGCAGTTACTCGCCGGGGGGGGGTGAAAAACTGTTTTTT. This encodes CASSYSPGGGEKLFF.

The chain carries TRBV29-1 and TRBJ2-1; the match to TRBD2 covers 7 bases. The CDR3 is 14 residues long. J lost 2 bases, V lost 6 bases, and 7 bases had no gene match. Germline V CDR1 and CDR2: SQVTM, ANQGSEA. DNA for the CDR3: TGCAGCGTCCGCAGGGAGGGACCCTACAATGAGCAGTTCTTC. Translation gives CSVRREGPYNEQFF.

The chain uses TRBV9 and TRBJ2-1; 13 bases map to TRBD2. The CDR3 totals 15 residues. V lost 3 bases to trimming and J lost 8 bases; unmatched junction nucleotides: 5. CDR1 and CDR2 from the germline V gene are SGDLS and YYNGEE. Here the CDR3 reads CASSATSGRGHEQFF. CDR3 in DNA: TGTGCCAGCAGCGCCACTAGCGGGAGGGGGCATGAGCAGTTCTTC.

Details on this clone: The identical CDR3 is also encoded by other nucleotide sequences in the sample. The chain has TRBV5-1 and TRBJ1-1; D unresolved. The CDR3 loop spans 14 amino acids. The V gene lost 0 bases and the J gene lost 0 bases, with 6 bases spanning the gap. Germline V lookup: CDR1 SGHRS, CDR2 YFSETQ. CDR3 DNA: TGCGCCAGCAGCTTGGGTCACGTGAACACTGAAGCTTTCTTT. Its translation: CASSLGHVNTEAFF.

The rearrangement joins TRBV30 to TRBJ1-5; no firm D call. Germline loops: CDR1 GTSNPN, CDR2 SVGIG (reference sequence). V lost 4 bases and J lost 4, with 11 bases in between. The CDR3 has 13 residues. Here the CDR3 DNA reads TGTGCCTGGACAGGCAGCTCAAATCAGCCCCAGCATTTT. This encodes CAWTGSSNQPQHF.

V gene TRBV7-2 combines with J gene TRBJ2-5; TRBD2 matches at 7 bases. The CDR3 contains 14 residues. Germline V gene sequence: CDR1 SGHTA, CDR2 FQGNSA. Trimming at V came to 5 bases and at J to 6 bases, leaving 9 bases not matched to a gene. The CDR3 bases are TGTGCCAGCAGCCCCAGCGGGGCAGGACAGACCCAGTACTTC. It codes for CASSPSGAGQTQYF.

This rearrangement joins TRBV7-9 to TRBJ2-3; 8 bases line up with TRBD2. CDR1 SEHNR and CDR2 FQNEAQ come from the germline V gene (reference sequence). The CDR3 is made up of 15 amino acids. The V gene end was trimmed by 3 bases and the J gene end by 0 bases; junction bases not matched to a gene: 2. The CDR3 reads CASSFREGSTDTQYF. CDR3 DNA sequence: TGTGCCAGCAGCTTCCGGGAGGGGAGCACAGATACGCAGTATTTT.

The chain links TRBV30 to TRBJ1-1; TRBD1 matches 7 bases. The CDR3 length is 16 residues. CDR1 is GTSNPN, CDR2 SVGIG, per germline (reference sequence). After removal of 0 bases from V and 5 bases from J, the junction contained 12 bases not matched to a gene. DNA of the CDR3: TGTGCCTGGAGTGTATTTAGGGGGCTGGAGTGGACTGAAGCTTTCTTT. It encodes CAWSVFRGLEWTEAFF.